The clone carrying this T cell receptor beta chain appeared many times. Its antigen is unknown. The record originates from a study of T cell repertoires in cytomegalovirus infection. Study details: Use of recently identified HLA-C-restricted and well-studied HLA-B-restricted CMV epitopes was part of the study.

Findings and caveats of the study: Using cumulative public TCR beta family frequency, the authors identified those who carried CMV together with the relevant HLA.

Germline V gene lookup returns CDR1 SGHTA and CDR2 FQGNSA. Between the trimmed V and J ends, which lost 1 base and 6 bases, there was a span of 10 bases. This CDR3 is built from 13 residues. TCRdb reanalysed the reads using MiXCR and keeps one entry per CDR3 protein. The sample holds under 850,000 distinct CDR3 sequences, around 30% seen once. This TCR was recovered from a human donor in good health (CMV status not recorded). Some clones in this sample may be carry-over from other donors' samples. The gene calls are TRBV7-2 and TRBJ2-7; D ambiguous. Specimen: cultured PBMCs, collected from culture after CMV antigen stimulation. This CDR3 is CASSLVGSVEQYF. The CDR3 DNA reads TGTGCCAGCAGCTTAGTTGGTTCGGTCGAGCAGTACTTC.